This is a list of T cell receptor beta chains from one sample in a study of immune characterization of retroperitoneal liposarcoma. TCRdb fed the PCR reads into MiXCR, producing one record per CDR3 protein. The repertoire has around 8,000 distinct CDR3 sequences, 25% to 35% of them found once; the top ten carry about 14%. The sequenced material came from blood. These receptors all stem from a male donor with retroperitoneal liposarcoma. Both conserved end residues are part of each CDR3. A D gene is named only where the DNA matches it firmly. Clone size is given for some rows only: seen once, a few or many times, or a class if the clone is expanded.

NA	TRBV28	NA	TRBJ1-5	CASIRGAPENQPQHF	TGTGCCAGCATTAGGGGCGCTCCAGAAAATCAGCCCCAGCATTTT
TRBD2	TRBV7-2	NA	TRBJ2-7	CASSPRGGSGKYEQYF	TGTGCCAGCAGCCCCCGGGGGGGTAGCGGGAAGTACGAGCAGTACTTC
TRBD2	TRBV6-1	many	TRBJ2-2	CASRWAPLAGGHTGELFF	TGTGCCAGCCGCTGGGCCCCCCTAGCGGGAGGACACACCGGGGAGCTGTTTTTT
NA	TRBV7-2	medium-sized	TRBJ2-1	CASSSRRGSYNEQFF	TGTGCCAGCAGCTCCCGAAGGGGTTCCTACAATGAGCAGTTCTTC
NA	TRBV6-1	medium-sized	TRBJ2-1	CASSRTVRGAGYNEQFF	TGTGCCAGCAGCCGTACGGTACGGGGGGCAGGGTACAATGAGCAGTTCTTC
NA	TRBV6-1	medium-sized	TRBJ2-1	CASSEKGRSSYNEQFF	TGTGCCAGCAGTGAAAAGGGCAGATCCTCCTACAATGAGCAGTTCTTC
TRBD2	TRBV11-3	NA	TRBJ2-1	CASSLGPTSGIHNEQFF	TGTGCCAGCAGCTTAGGCCCGACTAGCGGGATCCACAATGAGCAGTTCTTC
NA	TRBV6-1	medium-sized	TRBJ2-3	CASSYLYKDTQYF	TGTGCCAGCAGCTACCTATATAAGGATACGCAGTATTTT
TRBD1	TRBV24-1	few	TRBJ2-2	CATSEHKQGIGELFF	TGTGCCACCAGTGAACACAAACAGGGGATCGGGGAGCTGTTTTTT
NA	TRBV12-3/TRBV12-4	few	TRBJ2-3	CASSLAPIGGGSRTDTQYF	TGTGCCAGCAGTCTGGCTCCAATAGGGGGCGGGAGCCGCACAGATACGCAGTATTTT
TRBD1	TRBV6-1	many	TRBJ1-1	CASSGTGPNTEAFF	TGTGCCAGCAGCGGGACAGGGCCGAACACTGAAGCTTTCTTT
TRBD2	TRBV12-3/TRBV12-4	large	TRBJ2-1	CASSSLFSGTNEQFF	TGTGCCAGCAGCTCGCTTTTCAGCGGGACCAATGAGCAGTTCTTC
NA	TRBV5-1	many	TRBJ2-1	CASSLGLDYNEQFF	TGCGCCAGCAGCCTAGGACTCGACTACAATGAGCAGTTCTTC
NA	TRBV12-3/TRBV12-4	NA	TRBJ2-1	CASKMDPGGFVTQFF	TGTGCCAGCAAGATGGACCCTGGGGGGTTTGTGACCCAGTTCTTC
NA	TRBV6-4	medium-sized	TRBJ2-3	CASSRGDTDTQYF	TGTGCCAGCAGCAGGGGGGACACAGATACGCAGTATTTT
NA	TRBV7-2	NA	TRBJ1-5	CASSQKGSSNQPQHF	TGTGCCAGCAGCCAGAAGGGGAGTAGCAATCAGCCCCAGCATTTT
TRBD1	TRBV6-1	medium-sized	TRBJ2-5	CASSGVTGTVYQETQYF	TGTGCCAGCAGTGGGGTTACCGGGACAGTCTACCAAGAGACCCAGTACTTC
NA	TRBV6-5	medium-sized	TRBJ2-1	CASSYSSPGTSYNEQFF	TGTGCCAGCAGTTACTCGAGTCCAGGGACCTCCTACAATGAGCAGTTCTTC
TRBD1	TRBV12-3/TRBV12-4	NA	TRBJ2-7	CASRNRGEQYF	TGTGCCAGCAGAAACAGGGGAGAGCAGTACTTC
NA	TRBV6-5	once	TRBJ2-1	CASSYANEQFF	TGTGCCAGCAGTTACGCCAATGAGCAGTTCTTC
NA	TRBV6-1	many	TRBJ2-3	CASRRDYTDTQYF	TGTGCCAGCAGACGGGATTACACAGATACGCAGTATTTT
NA	TRBV12-3/TRBV12-4	NA	TRBJ2-3	CASSLMDTQYF	TGTGCCAGCAGTTTAATGGATACGCAGTATTTT
NA	TRBV11-3	NA	TRBJ1-2	CASSLEGYGYTF	TGTGCCAGCAGCTTAGAGGGGTATGGCTACACCTTC
NA	TRBV6-1	once	TRBJ2-1	CASSEQGYEQFF	TGTGCCAGCAGTGAGCAGGGCTATGAGCAGTTCTTC
NA	TRBV6-5	few	TRBJ1-4	CASSYSLTNEKLFF	TGTGCCAGCAGTTACTCCCTTACAAATGAAAAACTGTTTTTT
NA	TRBV7-7	many	TRBJ2-1	CASSLELASAYNEQFF	TGTGCCAGCAGCTTAGAGTTAGCTTCAGCCTACAATGAGCAGTTCTTC
TRBD1	TRBV27	NA	TRBJ1-5	CASRMTGENQPQHF	TGTGCCAGCAGGATGACAGGGGAGAATCAGCCCCAGCATTTT
TRBD1	TRBV6-1	medium-sized	TRBJ2-2	CASSSDAGTANTGELFF	TGTGCCAGCAGCTCGGACGCCGGGACAGCGAACACCGGGGAGCTGTTTTTT
TRBD2	TRBV7-2	medium-sized	TRBJ2-4	CASTVSGGSPNIQYF	TGTGCCAGCACCGTATCCGGCGGGAGTCCAAACATTCAGTACTTC
NA	TRBV4-1	NA	TRBJ1-1	CASSQVSQGLRTEAFF	TGCGCCAGCAGCCAAGTAAGCCAGGGTCTGAGGACTGAAGCTTTCTTT
TRBD2	TRBV11-2	few	TRBJ2-1	CASTNSMAGGWYNEQFF	TGTGCCAGCACCAACTCGATGGCGGGAGGGTGGTACAATGAGCAGTTCTTC
NA	TRBV5-1	few	TRBJ1-1	CASSLDLVVPGPNTEAFF	TGCGCCAGCAGCTTGGATTTGGTGGTGCCGGGACCGAACACTGAAGCTTTCTTT
NA	TRBV5-8	NA	TRBJ1-2	CASSSFPTGLFYGYTF	TGTGCCAGCAGCTCTTTCCCGACAGGTCTCTTCTATGGCTACACCTTC
NA	TRBV4-3	NA	TRBJ2-5	CASSLGTQETQYF	TGCGCCAGCAGCCTTGGAACCCAAGAGACCCAGTACTTC
NA	TRBV6-2/TRBV6-3	NA	TRBJ2-1	CASSPKAERFF	TGTGCCAGCAGTCCTAAAGCGGAGCGGTTCTTC
NA	TRBV6-5	NA	TRBJ1-6	CASYQGKGSPLHF	TGTGCCAGCTATCAGGGTAAAGGATCACCCCTCCACTTT
TRBD2	TRBV5-1	few	TRBJ2-3	CASSLGRVNEQYF	TGCGCCAGCAGCCTCGGGAGGGTCAATGAGCAGTACTTT
TRBD2	TRBV7-6	NA	TRBJ2-5	CASSFPGLAEETQYF	TGTGCCAGCAGCTTTCCGGGACTAGCGGAAGAGACCCAGTACTTC
NA	TRBV4-1	medium-sized	TRBJ2-1	CASSQVVVKGDEQFF	TGCGCCAGCAGCCAAGTCGTCGTCAAGGGCGATGAGCAGTTCTTC
NA	TRBV4-2	NA	TRBJ2-5	CASSQGGYQPYGTQYF	TGTGCCAGCAGCCAAGGGGGGTACCAACCGTACGGGACCCAGTACTTC
NA	TRBV5-6	few	TRBJ2-7	CASSPVGDSYEQYF	TGTGCCAGCAGCCCGGTCGGGGACTCCTACGAGCAGTACTTC
TRBD2	TRBV12-3/TRBV12-4	NA	TRBJ2-1	CASSLNGLGDEQFF	TGTGCCAGCAGTTTAAACGGACTAGGGGATGAGCAGTTCTTC
NA	TRBV12-3/TRBV12-4	medium-sized	TRBJ2-3	CASRSVDTQYF	TGTGCCAGCCGTTCGGTGGATACGCAGTATTTT
TRBD1	TRBV7-6	NA	TRBJ1-1	CASSSRTGSYTEAFF	TGTGCCAGCAGCTCTCGGACAGGAAGTTATACTGAAGCTTTCTTT
NA	TRBV7-2	NA	TRBJ2-3	CASSLGRGDTQYF	TGTGCCAGCAGCTTAGGCAGGGGAGATACGCAGTATTTT
NA	TRBV9	NA	TRBJ1-1	CASSVDAGSYTEAFF	TGTGCCAGCAGCGTAGATGCGGGGAGTTACACTGAAGCTTTCTTT
NA	TRBV7-2	medium-sized	TRBJ2-1	CASSSTGSSYNEQFF	TGTGCCAGCAGCTCAACAGGGAGCTCCTACAATGAGCAGTTCTTC
TRBD2	TRBV6-1	many	TRBJ2-1	CASSEARTSGSDEQFF	TGTGCCAGCAGTGAAGCGAGGACTAGCGGGAGCGATGAGCAGTTCTTC
NA	TRBV6-5	NA	TRBJ1-2	CASSSTGDNYGYTF	TGTGCCAGCAGTTCGACAGGAGATAACTATGGCTACACCTTC
NA	TRBV6-1	few	TRBJ2-3	CASSDSITTSTDTQYF	TGTGCCAGCAGTGACAGTATAACCACTAGCACAGATACGCAGTATTTT
NA	TRBV7-3	NA	TRBJ2-2	CASSPLSRGDTGELFF	TGTGCCAGCAGCCCCCTGAGTAGGGGCGACACCGGGGAGCTGTTTTTT
NA	TRBV6-1	few	TRBJ2-7	CASSELRVSEYEQYF	TGTGCCAGCAGTGAATTAAGGGTGAGTGAATACGAGCAGTACTTC
NA	TRBV7-2	many	TRBJ2-5	CASSLDGPWRETQYF	TGTGCCAGCAGCTTAGATGGACCTTGGCGGGAGACCCAGTACTTC
NA	TRBV15	NA	TRBJ2-7	CATSSPRASPTSEQYF	TGTGCCACCAGCAGTCCTAGGGCCTCGCCGACGTCCGAGCAGTACTTC
NA	TRBV11-3	few	TRBJ2-1	CASSLGLVVAGGYNEQFF	TGTGCCAGCAGCTTAGGCCTCGTAGTGGCCGGTGGGTACAATGAGCAGTTCTTC